A single sample gave rise to the 10 T cell receptor beta chains below, sequenced in a study of T cell changes during pregnancy in multiple sclerosis. The method was immunoSEQ multiplex PCR; TCRdb's version includes in-frame clones alone and lacks a portion of them. The sample shows roughly 48,000 clones, roughly 94% of them seen only once. This material consisted of CD8+ T cells from peripheral blood mononuclear cells, taken in the first trimester of pregnancy. These TCRs come from a female donor with multiple sclerosis, enrolled in a pregnancy study.

The V gene is TRBV5-5, the J gene TRBJ2-7; D ambiguous. Germline V lookup: CDR1 SGHKS, CDR2 YYEKEE (reference sequence). The V end was cut by 1 base, the J end by 3 bases, with 17 bases between. The CDR3 has 16 amino acids. The CDR3 sequence is CASSLRFGDPRYEQYF. The CDR3 DNA sequence: TGTGCCAGCAGCTTGCGTTTTGGTGATCCGCGCTACGAGCAGTACTTC. Based on the CDR3 plus reference TRBV5-5 and TRBJ2-7, the full variable domain is DAGVTQSPTHLIKTRGQQVTLRCSPISGHKSVSWYQQVLGQGPQFIFQYYEKEERGRGNFPDRFSARQFPNYSSELNVNALLLGDSALYLCASSLRFGDPRYEQYFGPGTRLTVT.

The chain has TRBV5-1 and TRBJ1-2, with 9 bases aligning to TRBD1. CDR3 length equals 14 residues. CDR1 is SGHRS, CDR2 YFSETQ, per germline. The V segment lost 2 bases and the J segment 6 bases; nucleotides outside the gene matches: 5. The CDR3 loop reads CASSFRDRDHGYTF. The CDR3 coding sequence is TGCGCCAGCAGCTTCCGGGACAGGGACCATGGCTACACCTTC.

The J gene is TRBJ1-1, the V gene TRBV29-1; perhaps TRBD1 as D (5 bases). The germline V gene has CDR1 SQVTM and CDR2 ANQGSEA. CDR3 length equals 14 residues. Trimming took off 0 bases at V and 6 bases at J, with 14 bases between the two ends. CDR3 sequence: CSVEDLGGTPEAFF. CDR3 bases: TGCAGCGTTGAAGATTTGGGGGGAACGCCTGAAGCTTTCTTT.

This chain connects TRBV5-1 to TRBJ1-2; TRBD1 agrees at 8 bases. CDR1 is SGHRS and CDR2 is YFSETQ in the germline V gene. The CDR3 runs 15 residues. The ends lost 1 base at V and 5 bases at J; junction bases unmatched: 7. CDR3 in amino acids: CASSLRTGGGYGYTF. The CDR3 DNA reads TGCGCCAGCAGCTTGAGAACAGGGGGGGGATATGGCTACACCTTC.

There are a few counts of this clone. This chain links TRBV2 with TRBJ2-2, with D possibly TRBD1 on 5 matching bases. This CDR3 spans 12 amino acids. The germline V and J ends were trimmed by 5 bases and 7 bases, with 8 bases remaining between them. Germline-derived CDR1 and CDR2 are SNHLY and FYNNEI. Here the CDR3 DNA reads TGTGCCAGCAGTCCAGGGATCGGGGAGCTGTTTTTT. Translated, it gives CASSPGIGELFF.

The chain recombines TRBV19 with TRBJ2-1; possibly TRBD2 for D (7 bases). V was pared by 1 base and J by 8 bases, with 12 bases between. This CDR3 has 14 amino acids. Germline CDR1 LNHDA, CDR2 SQIVND (reference sequence). Written as DNA, the CDR3 is TGTGCCAGTAGTATAGGAGGGGGGGGGTATGAGCAGTTCTTC. As protein: CASSIGGGGYEQFF.

The chain carries TRBV28 and TRBJ1-2; possible D gene TRBD1, 6 bases. The CDR3 length is 15 residues. Germline CDR1 reads MDHEN; CDR2 reads SYDVKM. V was cut by 2 bases and J by 4 bases, with 14 bases left in between. This CDR3 is CASSLAGTPTYGYTF. The DNA of the CDR3 is TGTGCCAGCAGTTTAGCCGGGACACCTACCTATGGCTACACCTTC.

This chain connects TRBV2 to TRBJ2-7; D is uncertain. Looked up from germline, CDR1 is SNHLY and CDR2 is FYNNEI. The CDR3 is made up of 12 amino acids. Trimming took off 2 bases at V and 2 bases at J, with 4 bases between the two ends. As DNA, the CDR3 is TGTGCCAGCAGTGAACCAGCCTACGAGCAGTACTTC. Its translation is CASSEPAYEQYF.

The V gene is TRBV30, the J gene TRBJ1-5; possibly TRBD1 for D (5 bases). V lost 0 bases and J lost 1, with 7 bases in between. CDR3 length: 14 residues. Germline lookup yields CDR1 GTSNPN and CDR2 SVGIG (reference sequence). CDR3 sequence (DNA): TGTGCCTGGAGTGTAGGGGTGAGCAATCAGCCCCAGCATTTT. This codes for CAWSVGVSNQPQHF. Filled out from reference TRBV30 and TRBJ1-5, the complete variable domain reads SQTIHQWPATLVQPVGSPLSLECTVEGTSNPNLYWYRQAAGRGLQLLFYSVGIGQISSEVPQNLSASRPQDRQFILSSKKLLLSDSGFYLCAWSVGVSNQPQHFGDGTRLSIL.

The CDR3: CAWSVIGRGSPLHF. CDR3 coding DNA: TGTGCCTGGAGTGTAATAGGACGGGGATCACCCCTCCACTTT. The V call is TRBV30, the J call TRBJ1-6; D unclear. Germline CDR1 and CDR2: GTSNPN and SVGIG (reference sequence). The CDR3 has 14 residues. With 0 bases removed from V and 10 bases from J, the gap between germline ends came to 13 bases.